This entry lists 14 T cell receptor beta chains sequenced from one sample in a study of CD8+ T cells in alopecia areata. The authors extracted RNA and reverse transcribed it into cDNA as the sequencing template. Generated by immunoSEQ multiplex PCR, the TCRdb table keeps only in-frame clones and is missing some. The sample shows some 120,000 clones, around 48% of them seen only once. Sequenced: NKG2D-low CD8+ T cells sorted from blood. The receptors originated from a human donor with alopecia areata.

A word on this clone: Other DNA sequences in this specimen translate into the identical CDR3. The chain recombines TRBV29-1 with TRBJ2-1, with 7 bases lining up with TRBD2. The CDR3 is 13 residues long. CDR1 SQVTM and CDR2 ANQGSEA come from the germline V gene. The V gene end was trimmed by 4 bases and the J gene end by 0 bases; junction bases not matched to a gene: 0. The CDR3 sequence: CSVGGGSYNEQFF. For the CDR3, the DNA is TGCAGCGTTGGGGGGGGCTCCTACAATGAGCAGTTCTTC.

The V call is TRBV29-1, the J call TRBJ2-7; possibly TRBD2 for D (6 bases). Germline V lookup: CDR1 SQVTM, CDR2 ANQGSEA. The CDR3 has 15 amino acids. The V gene lost 6 bases and the J gene lost 0 bases, with 18 bases spanning the gap. The CDR3 region is CSVDRPGRSSYEQYF. DNA of the CDR3: TGCAGCGTCGACCGACCGGGGAGGAGCTCCTACGAGCAGTACTTC.

The sample holds one count of this clone. This chain uses TRBV30 with TRBJ1-2; D is ambiguous. This CDR3 is built from 12 residues. Germline V lookup: CDR1 GTSNPN, CDR2 SVGIG (reference sequence). Trimming shortened V by 2 bases and J by 4 bases, and 8 bases separated the two germline ends. Here the CDR3 reads CAWSSSGYGYTF. The DNA for the CDR3 is TGTGCCTGGAGTTCTAGCGGCTATGGCTACACCTTC.

This sequence joins TRBV5-6 and TRBJ1-5; D might be TRBD1 (6 bases). The CDR3 is made up of 14 amino acids. V was trimmed by 0 bases and J by 6 bases, leaving 10 bases between them. The germline V gene encodes CDR1 SGHDT and CDR2 YYEEEE. CDR3 region: CASSLGGGSQPQHF. The CDR3 nucleotides are TGTGCCAGCAGCTTGGGCGGGGGCAGTCAGCCCCAGCATTTT.

This clone was observed once. The chain is built from TRBV5-4 and TRBJ2-5, with D tentatively TRBD1 (6 bases). The CDR3 runs to 14 residues. The V end was cut by 6 bases, the J end by 4 bases, with 16 bases between. CDR1 is SGHNT and CDR2 is YYREEE in the germline V gene (reference sequence). CDR3 coding DNA: TGTGCCAGCAAACAGGGTGGTTCTGGAGAGACCCAGTACTTC. It yields the protein CASKQGGSGETQYF.

A few counts support this clone. The J gene is TRBJ1-1, the V gene TRBV7-9; tentatively, D is TRBD1 (6 bases). The CDR3 has 13 residues. V was pared by 2 bases and J by 5 bases, with 9 bases between. From germline, CDR1 is SEHNR and CDR2 FQNEAQ (reference sequence). The CDR3: CASSLPQGTEAFF. CDR3 coding DNA: TGTGCCAGCAGCTTACCTCAGGGGACTGAAGCTTTCTTT. The variable domain in full, with the rest retrieved from reference TRBV7-9 and TRBJ1-1, is DTGVSQNPRHKITKRGQNVTFRCDPISEHNRLYWYRQTLGQGPEFLTYFQNEAQLEKSRLLSDRFSAERPKGSFSTLEIQRTEQGDSAMYLCASSLPQGTEAFFGQGTRLTVV.

The chain employs TRBV7-3 and TRBJ1-1; possible D gene TRBD1, 6 bases. Germline assignment: CDR1 SGHTA and CDR2 FQGTGA. This CDR3 is 13 amino acids long. V was cut by 3 bases and J by 4 bases, with 9 bases left in between. The CDR3 sequence: CASSLGGGTEAFF. CDR3 DNA sequence: TGTGCCAGCAGCTTGGGGGGCGGCACTGAAGCTTTCTTT.

The chain has TRBV7-2 and TRBJ2-7; a possible D gene is TRBD2 (5 bases). Trimming stripped 2 bases from V and 4 bases from J, with 12 bases between. Germline-derived CDR1 and CDR2 are SGHTA and FQGNSA. The CDR3 runs to 14 residues. The CDR3 loop reads CASSLSPSLYEQYF. CDR3 bases: TGTGCCAGCAGCTTATCCCCTAGCTTGTACGAGCAGTACTTC. Looking up the rest from reference TRBV7-2 and TRBJ2-7 gives the full variable domain: GAGVSQSPSNKVTEKGKDVELRCDPISGHTALYWYRQSLGQGLEFLIYFQGNSAPDKSGLPSDRFSAERTGGSVSTLTIQRTQQEDSAVYLCASSLSPSLYEQYFGPGTRLTVT.

This clone was counted between two and nine times. This rearrangement joins TRBV29-1 to TRBJ2-6; 11 positions match TRBD1. Germline V gene data show CDR1 as SQVTM and CDR2 as ANQGSEA. The trim removed 5 bases at V and 4 bases at J, leaving 7 bases unmatched. This CDR3 comprises 16 residues. The CDR3: CSVPADRGLGANVLTF. The CDR3 DNA is TGCAGCGTTCCCGCGGACAGGGGGCTCGGGGCCAACGTCCTGACTTTC.

This clone was observed a single time. V usage is TRBV2 and J usage is TRBJ2-3; tentative D call: TRBD2 (5 bases). From germline, CDR1 is SNHLY and CDR2 FYNNEI. Trimming removed 8 bases from V and 0 bases from J, with 12 bases in between. CDR3 length: 14 amino acids. The CDR3 DNA follows: TGTGCCAGCGTCGGAGGAACTAGCACAGATACGCAGTATTTT. It codes for CASVGGTSTDTQYF.

This chain connects TRBV5-4 to TRBJ2-7; the D gene is possibly TRBD1 (6 bases). CDR1 SGHNT and CDR2 YYREEE come from the germline V gene (reference sequence). There are 13 residues in the CDR3. V was pared by 4 bases and J by 9 bases, with 17 bases between. CDR3 coding DNA: TGTGCCAGCAGCCCTACAGGGTCCGCAGGGCAGTACTTC. Its translation: CASSPTGSAGQYF.

The chain combines TRBV27 with TRBJ1-2; D not resolved. Trimming removed 2 bases at V and 3 bases at J, with 7 bases between. CDR1 is MNHEY and CDR2 is SMNVEV in the germline V gene (reference sequence). CDR3 length equals 13 residues. In DNA, the CDR3 is TGTGCCAGCAGTTTAACTCGCTACTATGGCTACACCTTC. This sequence encodes CASSLTRYYGYTF.

As for this clone: This sample also contains other DNA sequences that code for the same CDR3. The chain is built from TRBV29-1 and TRBJ2-2; D not certain. Germline V gene data show CDR1 as SQVTM and CDR2 as ANQGSEA. V lost 2 bases and J lost 0, with 4 bases in between. The length of the CDR3 is 13 residues. For the CDR3, the DNA is TGCAGCGTTGAAACAGCGAACACCGGGGAGCTGTTTTTT. Residues: CSVETANTGELFF.

This rearrangement joins TRBV11-2 to TRBJ1-1, with 9 positions matching TRBD1. The CDR3 covers 17 residues. Germline CDR1 reads SGHAT; CDR2 reads FQNNGV. Unmatched junction bases numbered 12, after V lost 5 bases and J lost 2 bases. The CDR3 DNA follows: TGTGCCAGCAGCCCACGTCCCGGGACAGGGTCCAACACTGAAGCTTTCTTT. Residues: CASSPRPGTGSNTEAFF.